The 18 T cell receptor beta chains given below trace back to one sample, sequenced in a study of human T cells and chemical hapten exposure. Time point meaning: patch test 1, 2 weeks after DPC sensitization. The treatment here: therapeutic diphenylcyclopropenone sensitization with weekly scalp DPC. MiXCR was run by TCRdb on the RACE reads, yielding one entry per CDR3 protein. Among about 380,000 distinct CDR3 sequences listed, 4% to 5.5% were seen once. The sequencing here drew on whole blood, taken in connection with sensitization to the hapten diphenylcyclopropenone (DPC). Source of these receptors: a woman aged 45-60 years with alopecia areata. Some clones in this sample may be carry-over from other donors' samples.

This clonotype was seen more than once but under ten times. The chain is built from TRBV30 and TRBJ2-7; D uncertain. Deletions cut 1 base from V and 5 bases from J, with 6 bases between. The CDR3 spans 11 residues. In germline, CDR1 is GTSNPN, CDR2 SVGIG (reference sequence). The CDR3 nucleotides are TGTGCCTGGAGTGGAGGAGACGAGCAGTACTTC. Its protein is CAWSGGDEQYF.

Many counts were recorded for this clonotype. The J gene is TRBJ1-1, the V gene TRBV28; 7 bases align to TRBD1. Germline V gene sequence: CDR1 MDHEN, CDR2 SYDVKM. V was clipped by 8 bases and J by 4 bases; unmatched bases: 16. This CDR3 has 16 amino acids. CDR3 nucleotide sequence: TGTGCCAGCCACCAGGGAGGGGGCTGGGGCGGCACTGAAGCTTTCTTT. Amino acid sequence: CASHQGGGWGGTEAFF.

There are many counts of this clonotype. The chain joins TRBV28 to TRBJ1-1, with a tentative D call TRBD1 (5 bases). This CDR3 spans 14 amino acids. With 5 bases removed from V and 4 bases from J, the gap between germline ends came to 14 bases. Germline V gene data show CDR1 as MDHEN and CDR2 as SYDVKM. In DNA, the CDR3 is TGTGCCAGCAGTGCCGACAGTTTAGGCACTGAAGCTTTCTTT. Translation gives CASSADSLGTEAFF.

This clonotype turned up a few times. The chain employs TRBV5-1 and TRBJ2-3; D is perhaps TRBD1 (5 bases). Trimming pared 0 bases from V and 4 bases from J, leaving 9 bases between. The CDR3 runs to 14 residues. Germline CDR1 SGHRS, CDR2 YFSETQ. The CDR3 bases are TGCGCCAGCAGCTTGGTTAGGGGCGCAGATACGCAGTATTTT. This sequence encodes CASSLVRGADTQYF.

There are many counts of this clonotype. The chain employs TRBV30 and TRBJ2-6; a weak D match, TRBD1 (6 bases). V dropped 2 bases and J dropped 4 bases, with 9 bases sitting between them. The CDR3 spans 14 residues. Germline V gene data show CDR1 as GTSNPN and CDR2 as SVGIG (reference sequence). The DNA of the CDR3 is TGTGCCTGGAGTACAGGGTTCGGGGCCAACGTCCTGACTTTC. It is translated as CAWSTGFGANVLTF.

V is TRBV29-1 and J is TRBJ2-1; D unresolved. CDR3 length: 13 residues. Per germline, CDR1 SQVTM and CDR2 ANQGSEA. V lost 8 bases and J lost 0, with 11 bases in between. The DNA for the CDR3 is TGCAGCTTAGCCTCCACCTCCTACAATGAGCAGTTCTTC. This encodes CSLASTSYNEQFF.

This clonotype occurred many times. The chain employs TRBV12-3 or TRBV12-4 and TRBJ2-3; 7 bases fit TRBD1. V was clipped by 5 bases and J by 4 bases; unmatched bases: 0. CDR3 length: 12 residues. The CDR3 DNA is TGTGCCAGCAGTACAGGGGCAGATACGCAGTATTTT. Protein: CASSTGADTQYF.

This clonotype was seen many times. The V call is TRBV5-1, the J call TRBJ2-5, with D hard to call. The CDR3 is made up of 13 amino acids. The germline V gene has CDR1 SGHRS and CDR2 YFSETQ. V lost 3 bases to trimming and J lost 2 bases, with 8 bases between them. CDR3 sequence (DNA): TGCGCCAGCAGCTCCCGCCCACAAGAGACCCAGTACTTC. Encoded protein: CASSSRPQETQYF.

The chain employs TRBV7-2 and TRBJ2-7; D gene unclear. The V end lost 3 bases, the J end lost 3 bases, and 9 bases lay between the germline ends. Looked up from germline, CDR1 is SGHTA and CDR2 is FQGNSA. This CDR3 spans 13 amino acids. The CDR3 nucleotides read TGTGCCAGCAGCTTTAGGAAAAACTACGAGCAGTACTTC. Amino acid sequence: CASSFRKNYEQYF.

Many counts were recorded for this clonotype. The V gene is TRBV7-9, the J gene TRBJ1-6; 9 bases are a match to TRBD1. Germline V lookup: CDR1 SEHNR, CDR2 FQNEAQ (reference sequence). This CDR3 has 16 amino acids. Trimming took 1 base from V and 8 from J; bases not matched to a gene: 6. CDR3 amino acids: CASSLVKGQGDSPLHF. The CDR3 region has the DNA TGTGCCAGCAGCTTAGTGAAGGGACAGGGCGATTCACCCCTCCACTTT.

Many counts were recorded for this clonotype. The chain couples TRBV28 to TRBJ2-3; tentatively, D is TRBD1 or TRBD2 (6 bases each). V was cut by 3 bases and J by 5 bases, with 12 bases left in between. CDR3 length: 14 residues. The germline V gene has CDR1 MDHEN and CDR2 SYDVKM. The CDR3 region is CASSFGGPRDTQYF. DNA of the CDR3: TGTGCCAGCAGTTTTGGGGGGCCTAGAGATACGCAGTATTTT.

In this sample, this clonotype turned up many times. The gene calls are TRBV12-3 or TRBV12-4 and TRBJ2-3, with 7 bases matching TRBD2. CDR3 size: 15 residues. The J segment lost 1 base and the V segment lost 6 bases, leaving 7 bases of the junction unmatched. CDR3 bases: TGTGCCAGCAGGGGCGGGAGTGGTGGCACAGATACGCAGTATTTT. It codes for CASRGGSGGTDTQYF.

J is TRBJ1-5 and V is TRBV28; no clear D gene. Germline V gene data show CDR1 as MDHEN and CDR2 as SYDVKM. This CDR3 has 15 residues. Deletions cut 3 bases from V and 6 bases from J, with 15 bases between. DNA for the CDR3: TGTGCCAGCAGTTTTTCCCCTCGGACGGGTCAGCCCCAGCATTTT. It specifies CASSFSPRTGQPQHF.

This clonotype was counted only a few times. The chain joins TRBV12-3 or TRBV12-4 to TRBJ1-2; possible D gene TRBD1, 5 bases. This CDR3 is built from 14 residues. Trimming shortened V by 5 bases and J by 2 bases, and 12 bases separated the two germline ends. CDR3 in amino acids: CASSRGDGNYGYTF. The DNA of the CDR3 is TGTGCCAGCAGTAGGGGAGACGGAAACTATGGCTACACCTTC.

Points on this clonotype: A much larger clone differs by one base, so this may be a read error. This chain connects TRBV27 to TRBJ2-7; D is possibly TRBD2 (7 bases). The CDR3 totals 15 residues. In germline, CDR1 is MNHEY, CDR2 SMNVEV (reference sequence). V was cut by 5 bases and J by 5 bases, with 19 bases left in between. The CDR3 sequence is CASSLQGGGGDEQYF. As DNA, the CDR3 is TGTGCCAGCAGTCTCCAGGGCGGGGGCGGCGACGAGCAGTACTTC.

The V call is TRBV5-1, the J call TRBJ1-2, with TRBD1 as a possible D gene (5 bases). The CDR3 spans 13 residues. CDR1 is SGHRS and CDR2 is YFSETQ in the germline V gene. V was cut by 2 bases and J by 2 bases, with 7 bases left in between. CDR3 loop: CASSFWGNYGYTF. CDR3 coding DNA: TGCGCCAGCAGCTTCTGGGGGAACTATGGCTACACCTTC.

This clonotype was observed at least ten times. The V and J genes are TRBV7-9 and TRBJ2-1; unclear D gene. Trimming left V 1 base short and J 7 bases short, with 11 bases between. Germline CDR1 and CDR2: SEHNR and FQNEAQ (reference sequence). This CDR3 has 14 amino acids. The DNA for the CDR3 is TGTGCCAGCAGCTTAGGAAGGATAGGTAATGAGCAGTTCTTC. Translation: CASSLGRIGNEQFF.

This clonotype was seen just once. A much larger clone differs from this one at a single base, so this may be a read error. The CDR3 bases are TGTGCCAGCAGCCCCCGGGGTAGCGGGTACCAGCAGTACTTC. Its translation: CASSPRGSGYQQYF. The V call is TRBV9, the J call TRBJ2-7, with 7 bases aligning to TRBD2. This CDR3 spans 14 amino acids. V gave up 4 bases and J gave up 8 bases; unmatched junction bases: 12. From germline, CDR1 is SGDLS and CDR2 YYNGEE.